This T cell receptor (beta chain) was recovered during a study of T-cell memory formation after mild COVID-19. Study-wide background: Most TCR clusters belonged to a single donor.

This clonotype appeared a few times. Its target is unknown. UMIs and sample barcodes were carried by the TCR alpha and TCR beta cDNA libraries that 5'RACE produced using constant-segment primers. TCRdb fed the 5' RACE reads into MiXCR, producing one record per CDR3 protein. The sample shows about 350,000 distinct CDR3 sequences, approximately 14% of them seen only once. The germline gives CDR1 SGHRS, CDR2 YFSETQ. The CDR3 is 16 amino acids. The V and J ends lost 0 bases and 6 bases respectively, with 19 bases between them. The study, taken as a whole, reports: The authors did not confirm SARS-CoV-2 specificity of second-wave clones peaking day 37. The study found contracting CD4+ clones mainly in CM and EM and contracting CD8+ clones in EMRA.

The clonotype originates from a man aged 18 to 30 who had mild COVID-19 (a few samples of this study predate the infection). Cell type and time point are not known. Sequencing used PBMCs or a T cell subset sorted from them (not recorded which). The chain carries TRBV5-1 and TRBJ2-7, with D possibly TRBD1 on 5 matching bases. The CDR3 spells CASSLDGRMGPGEQYV. As DNA, the CDR3 is TGCGCCAGCAGCTTGGACGGTCGGATGGGGCCCGGCGAGCAGTACGTC.